The rows below give T cell receptor beta chains drawn from one sample of a study of T-cell reconstitution after alpha-beta-depleted transplantation in children. TCRdb reanalysed the PCR reads using MiXCR and keeps one entry per CDR3 protein. The data contain 700,000 to 950,000 distinct CDR3 sequences, roughly 15% of them singletons. Sequencing was performed on PBMCs, mostly from graft donor cells, taken 360 days after TCRalphabeta/CD19-depleted stem cell transplant. The origin of the receptors is a male patient between 10 and 17 years old who had a stem cell transplant for acute lymphoblastic leukemia, so the T cells may come from the graft donor. Each CDR3 is given with its conserved first and last residue. Each record gives: V gene, J gene, clone size, D gene, CDR3 protein, CDR3 DNA. A D gene is named only where the DNA matches it firmly. Only part of the rows carry a size: once, few, many, or a class if the clone is expanded.

TRBV5-1	TRBJ1-2	few	-	CASSGIGNYGYTF	TGCGCCAGCAGTGGGATTGGGAACTATGGCTACACCTTC
TRBV12-3/TRBV12-4	TRBJ1-2	few	TRBD1	CASSFTGEGGGYTF	TGTGCCAGCAGTTTCACAGGGGAGGGTGGTGGCTACACCTTC
TRBV20-1	TRBJ2-1	many	TRBD2	CSAREPGLVGVEQFF	TGCAGTGCTAGAGAACCGGGACTAGTGGGAGTTGAGCAGTTCTTC
TRBV5-5	TRBJ2-1	-	TRBD2	CASSFSGSTSYNEQFF	TGTGCCAGCAGCTTTAGCGGGAGTACCTCCTACAATGAGCAGTTCTTC
TRBV12-3/TRBV12-4	TRBJ1-5	-	TRBD1	CASSLPGQLSGQPQHF	TGTGCCAGCAGTCTACCGGGACAGTTGTCGGGTCAGCCCCAGCATTTT
TRBV5-1	TRBJ2-2	few	-	CASSNRLVNTGELFF	TGCGCCAGCAGCAACAGACTAGTGAACACCGGGGAGCTGTTTTTT
TRBV5-1	TRBJ2-5	many	TRBD1	CASRRNPGTVSETQYF	TGCGCCAGCAGAAGAAATCCCGGGACAGTGAGTGAGACCCAGTACTTC
TRBV7-2	TRBJ2-6	few	-	CASSSGGAGANVLTF	TGTGCCAGCAGCTCAGGGGGGGCTGGGGCCAACGTCCTGACTTTC
TRBV19	TRBJ1-5	few	-	CASSYGVSNQPQHF	TGTGCCAGTAGTTACGGGGTTAGCAATCAGCCCCAGCATTTT
TRBV7-3	TRBJ1-2	-	-	CASSSGPNYGYTF	TGTGCCAGCAGCTCCGGACCTAACTATGGCTACACCTTC
TRBV27	TRBJ2-5	few	TRBD1	CASSLSQGDLETQYF	TGTGCCAGCAGTTTAAGCCAGGGGGATCTGGAGACCCAGTACTTC
TRBV7-3	TRBJ2-3	many	-	CASSLKGYAGVRDTQYF	TGTGCCAGCAGCTTAAAGGGCTACGCTGGGGTCAGAGATACGCAGTATTTT
TRBV14	TRBJ1-5	-	-	CASSLGLGQPQHF	TGTGCCAGCAGCTTGGGTCTAGGCCAGCCCCAGCATTTT
TRBV24-1	TRBJ2-3	many	-	CATSVGSTDTQYF	TGTGCCACCAGTGTTGGCAGCACAGATACGCAGTATTTT
TRBV7-6	TRBJ2-1	-	-	CASSPDPTTPQGEQFF	TGTGCCAGCAGCCCAGACCCTACTACTCCCCAGGGTGAGCAGTTCTTC
TRBV11-2	TRBJ2-2	-	-	CASSTGLRNTGELFF	TGTGCCAGCAGCACGGGACTCAGGAACACCGGGGAGCTGTTTTTT
TRBV5-1	TRBJ2-3	-	-	CASSLHEGRTDTQYF	TGCGCCAGCAGCTTGCACGAGGGTCGCACAGATACGCAGTATTTT
TRBV12-5	TRBJ2-7	-	TRBD2	CASASGTSGVHEQYF	TGTGCTAGTGCCTCCGGGACTAGCGGGGTCCACGAGCAGTACTTC
TRBV12-5	TRBJ2-7	-	TRBD1	CASGPGQGAYEQYF	TGTGCTAGTGGTCCCGGACAGGGGGCATACGAGCAGTACTTC
TRBV12-3/TRBV12-4	TRBJ2-5	-	-	CASSFGRGQETQYF	TGTGCCAGCAGTTTCGGCAGGGGCCAAGAGACCCAGTACTTC
TRBV15	TRBJ2-7	few	-	CATSLHPKGEPPDYEQYF	TGTGCCACCAGCCTTCACCCAAAAGGGGAGCCCCCAGATTACGAGCAGTACTTC
TRBV4-2	TRBJ1-5	-	TRBD1	CASSRGGQDPSNQPQHF	TGTGCCAGCAGCCGAGGTGGACAGGACCCTAGCAATCAGCCCCAGCATTTT
TRBV12-3/TRBV12-4	TRBJ2-1	-	-	CASSQHPGGNEQFF	TGTGCCAGCAGCCAGCATCCGGGTGGCAATGAGCAGTTCTTC
TRBV7-6	TRBJ2-2	-	-	CASSFRAPAGELFF	TGTGCCAGCAGCTTCCGGGCCCCTGCCGGGGAGCTGTTTTTT
TRBV27	TRBJ2-1	-	-	CASSLSSRWVRSDRQAYNEQFF	TGTGCCAGCAGTTTATCTTCTCGGTGGGTTAGATCAGACCGTCAAGCTTACAATGAGCAGTTCTTC
TRBV10-1	TRBJ2-1	many	TRBD1	CASSAGTGGYNEQFF	TGCGCCAGCAGTGCGGGGACAGGGGGGTACAATGAGCAGTTCTTC
TRBV4-2	TRBJ2-5	-	TRBD2	CASSHPAPPGLADTYQETQYF	TGTGCCAGCAGCCACCCAGCCCCGCCGGGACTAGCGGACACGTACCAAGAGACCCAGTACTTC
TRBV10-3	TRBJ2-2	-	-	CAISESRELFF	TGTGCCATCAGTGAGTCCCGGGAGCTGTTTTTT
TRBV5-6	TRBJ1-5	-	-	CASSLGGTYNQPQHF	TGTGCCAGCAGCTTGGGCGGGACGTACAATCAGCCCCAGCATTTT
TRBV7-9	TRBJ2-7	few	TRBD2	CASSTGLATYEQYF	TGTGCCAGCAGCACCGGACTAGCGACCTACGAGCAGTACTTC
TRBV12-3/TRBV12-4	TRBJ2-7	few	TRBD1	CASTLITGQHSSYEQYF	TGTGCCAGCACCTTGATCACGGGACAGCACTCCTCCTACGAGCAGTACTTC
TRBV10-3	TRBJ2-3	few	TRBD2	CAITADPSGTSTDTQYF	TGTGCCATCACCGCCGACCCTAGCGGGACTAGCACAGATACGCAGTATTTT
TRBV2	TRBJ2-7	-	-	CASSPDRRSYEQYF	TGTGCCAGCAGTCCTGACAGGCGCTCCTACGAGCAGTACTTC
TRBV24-1	TRBJ2-1	few	-	CATSDFPGVGYNEQFF	TGTGCCACCAGTGATTTCCCGGGAGTGGGCTACAATGAGCAGTTCTTC
TRBV27	TRBJ2-7	many	TRBD2	CASSPRLAGGQLPHEQYF	TGTGCCAGCAGTCCCCGACTAGCGGGAGGGCAACTACCCCACGAGCAGTACTTC
TRBV12-3/TRBV12-4	TRBJ2-2	many	-	CASSFTENTGELFF	TGTGCCAGCAGTTTTACAGAGAACACCGGGGAGCTGTTTTTT
TRBV2	TRBJ1-5	-	-	CASKPRGSNQPQHF	TGTGCCAGTAAGCCTCGGGGTAGCAATCAGCCCCAGCATTTT
TRBV19	TRBJ2-5	-	TRBD2	CASSIGTSGTQETQYF	TGTGCCAGTAGTATAGGGACTAGCGGAACCCAAGAGACCCAGTACTTC
TRBV11-2	TRBJ2-3	-	-	CASSHYPGITDTQYF	TGTGCCAGCAGCCACTATCCGGGTATCACAGATACGCAGTATTTT
TRBV6-1	TRBJ1-2	once	-	CASDYGYTF	TGTGCCAGCGATTATGGCTACACCTTC
TRBV5-1	TRBJ1-3	-	-	CASSMTVHSGNTIYF	TGCGCCAGCAGTATGACAGTGCACTCTGGAAACACCATATATTTT
TRBV5-1	TRBJ2-1	-	TRBD2	CASSLAWTSGRREQFF	TGCGCCAGCAGCCTTGCGTGGACTAGCGGGAGAAGGGAGCAGTTCTTC
TRBV11-2	TRBJ2-7	few	-	CASSFGYLQGYSYEQYF	TGTGCCAGCAGCTTCGGATACCTACAGGGTTACTCCTACGAGCAGTACTTC
TRBV7-9	TRBJ2-3	-	-	CASSLKQGSTDTQYF	TGTGCCAGCAGCTTAAAGCAAGGGTCCACAGATACGCAGTATTTT
TRBV30	TRBJ2-5	-	TRBD2	CAWPLGLARGACETQYF	TGTGCCTGGCCCTTGGGACTAGCCCGTGGGGCATGTGAGACCCAGTACTTC
TRBV7-2	TRBJ2-7	-	-	CASSKTRLSYEQYF	TGTGCCAGCAGTAAGACACGGCTATCCTACGAGCAGTACTTC
TRBV9	TRBJ2-7	few	-	CASSVGVLAEGAYEQYF	TGTGCCAGCAGCGTAGGGGTACTAGCTGAGGGAGCCTACGAGCAGTACTTC
TRBV5-4	TRBJ2-1	few	TRBD2	CASSLVGTSGSGEQFF	TGTGCCAGCAGCTTGGTAGGGACTAGCGGGAGTGGTGAGCAGTTCTTC
TRBV6-5	TRBJ2-7	many	TRBD2	CASSYSLAGTMEYF	TGTGCCAGCAGTTACTCACTAGCGGGAACTATGGAATACTTC
TRBV27	TRBJ2-5	-	-	CASSKRPGHGETQYF	TGTGCCAGCAGTAAGAGACCGGGACACGGGGAGACCCAGTACTTC
TRBV25-1	TRBJ2-7	many	-	CASSNRERQTYEQYF	TGTGCCAGCAGCAACAGGGAGCGGCAAACCTACGAGCAGTACTTC
TRBV5-4	TRBJ2-7	few	-	CASSLKWQGTYEQYF	TGTGCCAGCAGCTTGAAATGGCAGGGGACCTACGAGCAGTACTTC